The 23 T cell receptor beta chains presented below share a single source sample, sequenced in a study of blood T cell repertoires in COVID-19. TCRdb's copy holds only in-frame clones and misses some; the assay was immunoSEQ multiplex PCR. This table holds around 260,000 clones, around nine tenths found once. The sequenced sample consisted of peripheral blood. The receptors shown here come from a woman in her sixties or seventies with COVID-19, enrolled during active disease.

This clone has a handful of counts. V gene TRBV2 combines with J gene TRBJ2-7; 10 bases map to TRBD2. Germline V CDR1 and CDR2: SNHLY, FYNNEI. The CDR3 runs 16 residues. After removal of 7 bases from V and 1 base from J, the junction contained 10 bases not matched to a gene. The CDR3 here is CASISLAGRTSYEQYF. CDR3 bases: TGTGCCAGCATTTCACTAGCGGGACGCACTTCCTACGAGCAGTACTTC.

J is TRBJ2-1 and V is TRBV27; the match to TRBD2 covers 10 bases. Germline-derived CDR1 and CDR2 are MNHEY and SMNVEV (reference sequence). V gave up 3 bases and J gave up 5 bases; unmatched junction bases: 16. CDR3 size: 19 residues. The CDR3 DNA follows: TGTGCCAGCAGTTTTATTCGCTTAGCGGGAGGACTCCAGAACAATGAGCAGTTCTTC. It translates to CASSFIRLAGGLQNNEQFF.

V and J are TRBV6-5 and TRBJ2-2; 8 bases map to TRBD2. The V gene end was trimmed by 7 bases and the J gene end by 4 bases; junction bases not matched to a gene: 8. Per the germline V gene, CDR1 is MNHEY and CDR2 is SVGAGI. CDR3 length equals 15 residues. The DNA for the CDR3 is TGTGCCAGCACGGGGGGGAGGGTGGCCACCGGGGAGCTGTTTTTT. This translates into CASTGGRVATGELFF.

The CDR3 reads CASRPSGRVEEQYF. The CDR3 DNA follows: TGTGCCAGCAGGCCTAGCGGGAGAGTTGAAGAGCAGTACTTC. The V call is TRBV6-2 or TRBV6-3, the J call TRBJ2-7, with 10 bases that match TRBD2. After removal of 6 bases from V and 7 bases from J, the junction contained 9 bases not matched to a gene. Germline V gene lookup returns CDR1 MNHEY and CDR2 SVGEGT. The CDR3 extends over 14 amino acids.

This clone has only a few counts. This sequence joins TRBV11-3 and TRBJ1-1, with a possible D match to TRBD1 (6 bases). The CDR3 extends over 13 amino acids. Germline V gives CDR1 SGHNT, CDR2 YENEEA. Deletions cut 2 bases from V and 4 bases from J, with 8 bases between. CDR3 region: CASSLTGLTEAFF. The CDR3 DNA is TGTGCCAGCAGCTTAACAGGGCTCACTGAAGCTTTCTTT.

The CDR3, as DNA: TGTGCCAGCAGTTTAACTCTAGGGGGAGATACGCAGTATTTT. Encoded protein: CASSLTLGGDTQYF. This rearrangement joins TRBV27 to TRBJ2-3; a possible D gene is TRBD1 (6 bases). Trimming took 2 bases from V and 5 from J, leaving 11 bases between them. This CDR3 region has 14 residues. CDR1 MNHEY and CDR2 SMNVEV come from the germline V gene (reference sequence).

J is TRBJ2-7 and V is TRBV27; D may be TRBD2 (6 bases). V lost 7 bases and J lost 8, with 18 bases in between. The CDR3 consists of 13 residues. Germline-derived CDR1 and CDR2 are MNHEY and SMNVEV (reference sequence). The CDR3: CASTQFRGNKQYF. CDR3 nucleotides: TGTGCCAGCACCCAGTTTCGGGGGAACAAGCAGTACTTC.

The rearrangement uses TRBV6-1 and TRBJ2-7; 7 nucleotides agree with TRBD2. V trimming: 3 bases; J trimming: 6 bases; junction bases outside the gene matches: 8. The germline V gene has CDR1 MNHNS and CDR2 SASEGT. The CDR3 extends over 14 amino acids. The CDR3 sequence is CASSDAGETSEQYF. CDR3 coding DNA: TGTGCCAGCAGTGACGCGGGAGAGACTAGCGAGCAGTACTTC.

With regard to this clone: The sample contains more than one DNA sequence encoding this CDR3. The V gene is TRBV28, the J gene TRBJ2-4, with D tentatively TRBD2 (6 bases). Germline CDR1 MDHEN, CDR2 SYDVKM. The CDR3 spans 15 residues. Between the trimmed V and J ends, which lost 2 bases and 1 base, there was a span of 9 bases. The CDR3 reads CASSLGGVAKNIQYF. The CDR3 DNA follows: TGTGCCAGCAGTTTAGGAGGGGTTGCCAAAAACATTCAGTACTTC.

J is TRBJ2-7 and V is TRBV5-4, with D maybe TRBD2 (6 bases). With 4 bases removed from V and 3 bases from J, the gap between germline ends came to 20 bases. The CDR3 runs 16 residues. Germline loops: CDR1 SGHNT, CDR2 YYREEE (reference sequence). The CDR3 reads CASSANGVAGFYEQYF. CDR3 nucleotide sequence: TGTGCCAGCAGCGCTAATGGCGTGGCGGGATTCTACGAGCAGTACTTC.

The chain links TRBV6-6 to TRBJ1-5; maybe TRBD1 (5 bases). In germline, CDR1 is MNHNY, CDR2 SVGAGI (reference sequence). The germline V and J ends were trimmed by 2 bases and 6 bases, with 11 bases remaining between them. There are 14 residues in the CDR3. This CDR3 is CASSYGQGSQPQHF. The CDR3 nucleotides are TGTGCCAGCAGTTACGGCCAGGGTAGTCAGCCCCAGCATTTT.

This clone appeared a single time. The chain carries TRBV18 and TRBJ1-1; tentative D call: TRBD1 (6 bases). CDR1 and CDR2 from the germline V gene are KGHSH and LQKENI. The CDR3 spans 15 residues. V was pared by 4 bases and J by 4 bases, with 16 bases between. CDR3 sequence: CASSQRGRGVTEAFF. The CDR3 DNA is TGTGCCAGCTCACAACGGGGCAGGGGCGTCACTGAAGCTTTCTTT.

The chain is built from TRBV28 and TRBJ2-7; 7 nucleotides line up with TRBD1. The J segment lost 6 bases and the V segment lost 7 bases, leaving 12 bases of the junction unmatched. The CDR3 loop spans 14 amino acids. Per germline, CDR1 MDHEN and CDR2 SYDVKM. The CDR3 DNA reads TGTGCCAGCAATGGGCCGACAGGGCAAGGCGAGCAGTACTTC. Residues: CASNGPTGQGEQYF.

The V gene is TRBV7-6, the J gene TRBJ1-6, with 7 nucleotides matching TRBD1. The CDR3 is made up of 15 amino acids. The V segment lost 1 base and the J segment 11 bases; nucleotides outside the gene matches: 8. Germline loops: CDR1 SGHVS, CDR2 FNYEAQ. CDR3 amino acids: CASSLGTGRTPPLHF. DNA of the CDR3: TGTGCCAGCAGCTTAGGGACAGGTCGTACCCCACCCCTCCACTTT.

V is TRBV6-5 and J is TRBJ1-1; a possible D gene is TRBD1 (6 bases). The CDR3 is 14 residues long. CDR1 and CDR2 (germline): MNHEY, SVGAGI. V gave up 2 bases and J gave up 6 bases, with 13 bases separating them. The CDR3 DNA follows: TGTGCCAGCAGTTACGGACAGTGGGGCCCTGAAGCTTTCTTT. Translated, it gives CASSYGQWGPEAFF.

The chain combines TRBV19 with TRBJ2-7; 7 bases are shared with TRBD1. J lost 4 bases, V lost 5 bases, and 8 bases had no gene match. Germline V lookup: CDR1 LNHDA, CDR2 SQIVND (reference sequence). The CDR3 extends over 14 amino acids. CDR3 loop: CASSSRQGNYEQYF. CDR3 sequence (DNA): TGTGCCAGTAGTTCACGACAGGGTAATTACGAGCAGTACTTC.

The genes are TRBV18 and TRBJ2-3; the match to TRBD2 covers 8 bases. V gave up 4 bases and J gave up 0 bases; unmatched junction bases: 3. The CDR3 length is 15 residues. The germline CDR1 and CDR2 sequences are KGHSH and LQKENI. CDR3 in amino acids: CASSRGLASTDTQYF. The CDR3 DNA is TGTGCCAGCTCACGCGGACTAGCTAGCACAGATACGCAGTATTTT. Variable domain in full (rest from reference TRBV18 and TRBJ2-3): NAGVMQNPRHLVRRRGQEARLRCSPMKGHSHVYWYRQLPEEGLKFMVYLQKENIIDESGMPKERFSAEFPKEGPSILRIQQVVRGDSAAYFCASSRGLASTDTQYFGPGTRLTVL.

V is TRBV28 and J is TRBJ1-5, with 10 bases lining up with TRBD1. V trimming: 6 bases; J trimming: 2 bases; junction bases outside the gene matches: 10. The length of the CDR3 is 17 residues. Looked up from germline, CDR1 is MDHEN and CDR2 is SYDVKM. The CDR3 nucleotides read TGTGCCAGCAGACGGACAGGGGGAGGGAGGCGCAATCAGCCCCAGCATTTT. Its translation: CASRRTGGGRRNQPQHF.

The J gene is TRBJ2-2, the V gene TRBV2; 8 positions match TRBD1. The junction had 6 bases not matched to a gene; V was cut back by 7 bases and J by 2 bases. The germline gives CDR1 SNHLY, CDR2 FYNNEI. This CDR3 comprises 15 residues. CDR3 amino acids: CASTRTGPNTGELFF. The CDR3 nucleotides read TGTGCCAGCACTAGGACAGGGCCAAACACCGGGGAGCTGTTTTTT.

This sequence joins TRBV10-3 and TRBJ2-1; D not certain. The CDR3 runs 14 residues. V shed 8 bases and J shed 5 bases, with 16 bases lying between them. Germline values: CDR1 ENHRY, CDR2 SYGVKD. In DNA, the CDR3 is TGTGCCATCGTCCCGTTTCTGGGCCACAATGAGCAGTTCTTC. Protein sequence: CAIVPFLGHNEQFF.

J is TRBJ1-5 and V is TRBV6-2 or TRBV6-3; no firm D call. V shed 5 bases and J shed 0 bases, with 8 bases lying between them. The germline gives CDR1 MNHEY, CDR2 SVGEGT. The CDR3 consists of 14 residues. The CDR3 loop is CASSAGGSNQPQHF. The CDR3 DNA reads as TGTGCCAGCAGTGCCGGTGGTAGCAATCAGCCCCAGCATTTT.

This clone appeared a single time. The rearrangement links TRBV19 to TRBJ1-5; weak D call: TRBD1 (5 bases). CDR1 is LNHDA and CDR2 is SQIVND in the germline V gene (reference sequence). This CDR3 is built from 15 residues. Trimming cost V 4 bases and J 0 bases, with 10 bases left between them. The chain's CDR3 is CASSRQQDSNQPQHF. The CDR3 DNA follows: TGTGCCAGTAGTAGACAGCAGGATAGCAATCAGCCCCAGCATTTT.

CDR3 DNA: TGTGCCAGCAGCCAAGTTGACAGGGTCGGTGAAGCTTTCTTT. Its translation: CASSQVDRVGEAFF. The chain couples TRBV3-1 (or the pseudogene TRBV3-2) to TRBJ1-1; the match to TRBD1 covers 7 bases. The trim removed 1 base at V and 7 bases at J, leaving 6 bases unmatched. Germline-derived CDR1 and CDR2 are LGHDT and YNNKEL (reference sequence). The CDR3 consists of 14 residues.